A single sample is the source of the 28 T cell receptor beta chains below, sequenced in a study of vaccination and CD4 T cells after COVID-19. Treatment reported: approximately nine-day PBMC culture with coronavirus spike peptide pools or control peptides (ViraFEST assay). These TCRs are of unknown antigen specificity. At the Johns Hopkins FTIC core, DNA taken from cultured CD4+ T cells was sequenced by way of the Oncomine TCR Beta short-read assay. TCRdb redid the calling of the PCR reads with MiXCR, one entry per CDR3 protein. This sample carries just over 15,000 distinct CDR3 sequences, 40% to 60% of them seen once, and the ten largest clones take about 16%. The sample in question was CD4+ T cells from blood, cultured in vitro, obtained before SARS-CoV-2 vaccination. These receptors originate from a human donor who had recovered from COVID-19.

The V call is TRBV18, the J call TRBJ2-1; TRBD2 matches 13 bases. The CDR3 covers 15 residues. The V segment lost 5 bases and the J segment 4 bases; nucleotides outside the gene matches: 2. From germline, CDR1 is KGHSH and CDR2 LQKENI. The CDR3 here is CASSILAGGYNEQFF. The CDR3 nucleotides read TGTGCCAGCTCAATACTAGCGGGAGGGTACAATGAGCAGTTCTTC.

The rearrangement uses TRBV6-1 and TRBJ2-2; TRBD1 matches 7 bases. The germline CDR1 and CDR2 sequences are MNHNS and SASEGT. This CDR3 is built from 15 residues. Trimming removed 6 bases from V and 0 bases from J; junction bases left unmatched: 4. In DNA form, the CDR3 reads TGTGCCAGCAGGGCCGGGACAGCGAACACCGGGGAGCTGTTTTTT. Its translation: CASRAGTANTGELFF.

This chain joins TRBV19 and TRBJ1-5; 7 bases line up with TRBD1. The V gene's germline CDR1 is LNHDA and CDR2 SQIVND (reference sequence). CDR3 length: 14 amino acids. Losses at the gene ends were 1 base for V and 7 bases for J; bases not matched to a gene: 4. The CDR3 spells CASSIGQGGQPQHF. The CDR3 DNA follows: TGTGCCAGTAGTATAGGACAGGGTGGGCAGCCCCAGCATTTT.

This clonotype was counted only a few times. This chain connects TRBV6-1 to TRBJ2-5, with no clear D. V lost 5 bases, J lost 5 bases, and 6 bases lay in between. The germline CDR1 and CDR2 sequences are MNHNS and SASEGT. This CDR3 comprises 11 residues. CDR3 in DNA: TGTGCCAGCAGTACCGGGGAGACCCAGTACTTC. It specifies CASSTGETQYF.

The V call is TRBV28, the J call TRBJ1-2, with TRBD1 matching 7 bases. Germline loops: CDR1 MDHEN, CDR2 SYDVKM. J was trimmed by 7 bases and V by 5 bases; bases with no gene match: 16. This CDR3 spans 16 amino acids. The CDR3 protein is CASSLGTRGHGGGYTF. DNA for the CDR3: TGTGCCAGCAGTCTGGGCACGAGGGGGCACGGGGGTGGCTACACCTTC.

This sequence joins TRBV5-1 and TRBJ2-3; D gene ambiguous. This CDR3 contains 15 residues. V lost 5 bases and J 0 bases, leaving 13 bases between the germline ends. CDR1 SGHRS and CDR2 YFSETQ come from the germline V gene. CDR3 coding DNA: TGCGCCAGCAGACTGGACGGCGCTAGCACAGATACGCAGTATTTT. Translation gives CASRLDGASTDTQYF.

The chain has TRBV7-8 and TRBJ2-3; D gene ambiguous. The CDR3 has 14 residues. Deletions cut 1 base from V and 3 bases from J, with 8 bases between. Germline loops: CDR1 SGHVS, CDR2 FQNEAQ. In DNA form, the CDR3 reads TGTGCCAGCAGCTTAGTAGAAAATACAGATACGCAGTATTTT. Amino acid sequence: CASSLVENTDTQYF.

V and J are TRBV19 and TRBJ2-5; D call uncertain. The CDR3 totals 11 residues. The germline CDR1 and CDR2 sequences are LNHDA and SQIVND (reference sequence). V was trimmed by 3 bases and J by 5 bases, leaving 4 bases between them. CDR3 sequence (DNA): TGTGCCAGTAGTATCCACGAGACCCAGTACTTC. This codes for CASSIHETQYF. The full variable domain, in which reference TRBV19 and TRBJ2-5 provide the parts outside the CDR3, is DGGITQSPKYLFRKEGQNVTLSCEQNLNHDAMYWYRQDPGQGLRLIYYSQIVNDFQKGDIAEGYSVSREKKESFPLTVTSAQKNPTAFYLCASSIHETQYFGPGTRLLVL.

The chain has TRBV5-1 and TRBJ1-2, with D possibly matching TRBD1 (6 bases). Germline-derived CDR1 and CDR2 are SGHRS and YFSETQ. The germline V and J ends were trimmed by 4 bases and 8 bases, with 15 bases remaining between them. The CDR3 loop spans 13 amino acids. For the CDR3, the DNA is TGCGCCAGCAGCACAGGGACGGCCCAAGGCTACACCTTC. This gives the protein CASSTGTAQGYTF.

J is TRBJ1-2 and V is TRBV27; a possible D gene is TRBD1 (6 bases). Trimming removed 2 bases at V and 2 bases at J, with 6 bases between. Germline CDR1 MNHEY, CDR2 SMNVEV (reference sequence). The CDR3 length is 13 residues. The CDR3: CASSLGTNYGYTF. CDR3 nucleotides: TGTGCCAGCAGTTTAGGGACAAACTATGGCTACACCTTC.

The chain recombines TRBV28 with TRBJ2-1, with 10 bases aligning to TRBD2. This CDR3 comprises 15 residues. Germline values: CDR1 MDHEN, CDR2 SYDVKM. Losses at the gene ends were 3 bases for V and 8 bases for J; bases not matched to a gene: 7. DNA of the CDR3: TGTGCCAGCAGTTTTGGGGGAGCGGGAGGGGATGAGCAGTTCTTC. It yields the protein CASSFGGAGGDEQFF.

This chain links TRBV5-1 with TRBJ2-5; TRBD2 agrees at 7 bases. In germline, CDR1 is SGHRS, CDR2 YFSETQ. The length of the CDR3 is 17 residues. The trim removed 4 bases at V and 1 base at J, leaving 13 bases unmatched. CDR3: CASSPTLAGETQETQYF. CDR3 in DNA: TGCGCCAGCAGCCCGACACTGGCGGGAGAAACCCAAGAGACCCAGTACTTC.

This chain links TRBV5-6 with TRBJ2-1; the D gene is possibly TRBD2 (5 bases). CDR3 length: 13 amino acids. Trimming shortened V by 4 bases and J by 5 bases, and 10 bases separated the two germline ends. Germline V gives CDR1 SGHDT, CDR2 YYEEEE. The CDR3 bases are TGTGCCAGCAGCCCCGGGATGAACAATGAGCAGTTCTTC. Translated: CASSPGMNNEQFF.

This clonotype has more than one count but fewer than ten. The rearrangement links TRBV6-1 to TRBJ1-2; TRBD1 matches at 9 bases. CDR1 and CDR2 (germline): MNHNS, SASEGT. V lost 10 bases and J lost 8; bases outside the gene matches: 14. The CDR3 consists of 14 residues. The CDR3 sequence: CATLTTRDREGYTF. The CDR3, as DNA: TGTGCCACCCTAACGACCCGGGACAGGGAAGGCTACACCTTC.

V is TRBV28 and J is TRBJ1-3; 7 nucleotides agree with TRBD1. The J segment lost 5 bases and the V segment lost 10 bases, leaving 14 bases of the junction unmatched. The V gene's germline CDR1 is MDHEN and CDR2 SYDVKM. The CDR3 extends over 15 amino acids. The CDR3 here is CANSRGRDRRNTIYF. Here the CDR3 DNA reads TGTGCCAACAGCCGTGGCCGGGACAGAAGAAACACCATATATTTT.

The rearrangement joins TRBV28 to TRBJ1-1, with a tentative D call TRBD1 (5 bases). The CDR3 covers 14 residues. The germline CDR1 and CDR2 sequences are MDHEN and SYDVKM. Trimming removed 6 bases at V and 3 bases at J, with 14 bases between. The CDR3 protein is CASSPAGADTEAFF. DNA for the CDR3: TGTGCCAGCAGCCCAGCCGGGGCTGACACTGAAGCTTTCTTT.

V usage is TRBV20-1 and J usage is TRBJ2-3; D possibly corresponds to TRBD2 (6 bases). Germline V gene sequence: CDR1 DFQATT, CDR2 SNEGSKA (reference sequence). The CDR3 sequence is 15 residues long. V lost 3 bases and J lost 2, with 15 bases in between. CDR3 coding DNA: TGCAGTGCTAGCAGTCCTAGCGCGCCCACAGATACGCAGTATTTT. It codes for CSASSPSAPTDTQYF.

CDR3 sequence reads: CASSLGGVVSYEQYF. For the CDR3, the DNA is TGTGCCAGCAGTCTAGGGGGGGTGGTTAGCTACGAGCAGTACTTC. The chain couples TRBV7-8 to TRBJ2-7; perhaps TRBD2 as D (7 bases). Germline V gene lookup returns CDR1 SGHVS and CDR2 FQNEAQ. This CDR3 contains 15 residues. Trimming removed 6 bases from V and 3 bases from J, with 18 bases in between. The whole variable domain, filled in from reference TRBV7-8 and TRBJ2-7, reads GAGVSQSPRYKVAKRGQDVALRCDPISGHVSLFWYQQALGQGPEFLTYFQNEAQLDKSGLPSDRFFAERPEGSVSTLKIQRTQQEDSAVYLCASSLGGVVSYEQYFGPGTRLTVT.

The chain joins TRBV11-3 to TRBJ2-3; D uncertain. The V end was cut by 3 bases, the J end by 4 bases, with 11 bases between. CDR3 size: 14 residues. Germline V CDR1 and CDR2: SGHNT, YENEEA. The CDR3 DNA sequence: TGTGCCAGCAGCTTGGGTCAACCACCAGATACGCAGTATTTT. Amino acids: CASSLGQPPDTQYF.

This chain joins TRBV11-3 and TRBJ2-3, with D possibly being TRBD1 (6 bases). The CDR3 has 13 amino acids. Germline values: CDR1 SGHNT, CDR2 YENEEA. The V and J ends lost 6 bases and 3 bases respectively, with 10 bases between them. The CDR3 loop reads CASSNTGTDTQYF. Here the CDR3 DNA reads TGTGCCAGCAGTAATACAGGGACAGATACGCAGTATTTT. Combining the CDR3 with reference TRBV11-3 and TRBJ2-3 gives the whole variable domain EAGVVQSPRYKIIEKKQPVAFWCNPISGHNTLYWYLQNLGQGPELLIRYENEEAVDDSQLPKDRFSAERLKGVDSTLKIQPAELGDSAVYLCASSNTGTDTQYFGPGTRLTVL.

The gene calls are TRBV4-1 and TRBJ2-5, with no clear D. Trimming stripped 4 bases from V and 2 bases from J, with 8 bases between. CDR3 size: 13 residues. Germline V gene sequence: CDR1 MGHRA, CDR2 YSYEKL. The CDR3 region has the DNA TGCGCCAGCAGCCCCCAGGTACAAGAGACCCAGTACTTC. Amino acid sequence: CASSPQVQETQYF.

In this sample, this clonotype turned up a few times. The chain couples TRBV12-3 or TRBV12-4 to TRBJ2-7; TRBD1 agrees at 10 bases. V shed 5 bases, J shed 4 bases, and the junction held 5 bases outside the gene matches. The CDR3 consists of 14 residues. CDR3 residues: CASSIRTGGYEQYF. CDR3 in DNA: TGTGCCAGCAGTATTAGGACAGGGGGATACGAGCAGTACTTC.

The rearrangement joins TRBV7-3 to TRBJ2-3; D not resolved. Looked up from germline, CDR1 is SGHTA and CDR2 is FQGTGA. The CDR3 sequence is 14 residues long. V was shortened by 4 bases and J by 0 bases, with 8 bases between the two germline ends. CDR3 DNA sequence: TGTGCCAGCAGCTCGGACCCTAGCACAGATACGCAGTATTTT. It codes for CASSSDPSTDTQYF.

This clonotype was seen a handful of times. This sequence joins TRBV30 and TRBJ2-5, with D perhaps TRBD1 or TRBD2 (6 bases each). The CDR3 extends over 16 amino acids. Germline values: CDR1 GTSNPN, CDR2 SVGIG (reference sequence). The ends were cut back, 0 bases at V and 5 bases at J, with 19 bases in the middle. The CDR3 loop is CAWSVRGGHSGETQYF. In nucleotides, the CDR3 is TGTGCCTGGAGTGTACGTGGGGGGCACTCGGGGGAGACCCAGTACTTC.

This chain links TRBV6-1 with TRBJ1-1; 7 nucleotides agree with TRBD1. Germline V gives CDR1 MNHNS, CDR2 SASEGT. The ends lost 5 bases at V and 4 bases at J; junction bases unmatched: 7. The length of the CDR3 is 14 residues. The CDR3 DNA follows: TGTGCCAGCAGTCCCGGACAGGAATCCACTGAAGCTTTCTTT. Encoded protein: CASSPGQESTEAFF.

This clonotype is categorized as medium-sized. The chain carries TRBV5-8 and TRBJ2-2, with D unclear. Trimming took 3 bases from V and 6 from J, leaving 9 bases between them. The CDR3 extends over 13 amino acids. From germline, CDR1 is SGHTS and CDR2 YDEGEE. CDR3 loop: CASSSGSSGELFF. The CDR3 bases are TGTGCCAGCAGCTCCGGCTCTTCCGGGGAGCTGTTTTTT.

The chain recombines TRBV24-1 with TRBJ2-1; D is possibly TRBD2 (6 bases). Trimming took off 9 bases at V and 7 bases at J, with 18 bases between the two ends. Germline assignment: CDR1 KGHDR and CDR2 SFDVKD. The CDR3 runs 14 residues. This CDR3 reads CATQDWRGLNEQFF. Written as DNA, the CDR3 is TGTGCCACCCAGGACTGGAGGGGTTTAAATGAGCAGTTCTTC.

The V call is TRBV20-1, the J call TRBJ2-6; D is unclear. Looked up from germline, CDR1 is DFQATT and CDR2 is SNEGSKA (reference sequence). The CDR3 is 13 residues long. V dropped 4 bases and J dropped 12 bases, with 16 bases sitting between them. The CDR3 nucleotides are TGCAGTGCTATCCCACATATGGGCGGCGTCCTGACTTTC. Translation gives CSAIPHMGGVLTF.